The T cell receptor beta chain under discussion was sequenced for a study of blood T cells in healthy people across ages (dated by TCRdb to 2015 to 2017). At the level of the whole study: Template switching captured roughly one uniquely barcoded TCR beta cDNA molecule per two T cells in model experiments. To track age-related changes in TCR beta repertoire diversity, the study relied on deep sequencing normalized with unique cDNA molecular identifiers. The donors were divided into four age groups: young (average around 17 years), middle-aged (roughly 42), aged (approximately 64) and long-lived (around 80). The study analyzed two additional independent replicas of 1 million unique cDNA reads from the same blood draw for two donors, one aged 18 to 30 and one aged 80 or older.

The 39 donors, aged roughly 6 to 95 years, were systemically healthy Caucasian individuals from Russia. Roughly 9.5 milliliters of peripheral blood were drawn from each donor into EDTA-treated Vacutainer tubes. Ficoll-Paque density-gradient centrifugation was used to isolate PBMCs, with at least 7 million obtained per sample. Total RNA was extracted from PBMCs with Trizol reagent, with at least 5 micrograms obtained per sample. For every donor, an aliquot of PBMCs went through flow cytometry to measure the percentages of naive CD45RAhigh/CD27high T cells. This clonotype has just a few counts. There is no known antigen for this receptor. Base qualities were left out, and no much larger clone turns up one base away. The library was prepared using 5' RACE. The instrument given in TCRdb is Illumina HiSeq 2500. A second PCR of roughly 7 to 12 cycles was run with a J-beta primer mix and a sample-barcoded 5' primer. A template-switch 5' adaptor carrying 12 random nucleotides introduced a unique molecular identifier onto each TCR beta cDNA molecule. Each sample yielded at least 3 million CDR3-containing paired-end reads. First-strand cDNA synthesis was performed from all RNA using the Mint cDNA synthesis kit, with priming by a TRBC-specific oligonucleotide. Following uracil-DNA glycosylase treatment, all cDNA underwent a first 18-cycle PCR with the universal primers M1SS and BC2_uni_R. The study's processing was this. For normalization, 1 million high-quality reads were randomly selected from each sample, with every read carrying a distinct molecular identifier. Instead of being binned into consensus sequences, reads that shared molecular identifiers were thrown out. MiTCR, with a Q25 quality threshold and the strictest error-elimination algorithm, was used for CDR3 identification, clonotype clustering and error correction. A nonparametric unseen species model with Euler transformation was used to estimate a lower bound on total TCR beta diversity. The public reads were reanalyzed by TCRdb: fastp trimming at Q25, MiXCR alignment, in-frame beta chains only. Each entry merges the rows of one CDR3 protein and shows their most common DNA and genes. The authors' filters were not applied to this entry. Here the sample has about 560,000 distinct CDR3 sequences; about 27% occur a single time. Approximately 3.5% of the sample is held by the ten biggest clonotypes.

The paper as a whole reports these results and caveats: The CMV infection status of donors was not known, potentially confounding age-related changes in expanded clonotypes. As age increased, observed TCR beta diversity per million T cells dropped in a roughly linear way, and a significant reduction was already evident by age 40. Bulk unsorted PBMC profiling prevented conclusive comparison of naive and antigen-experienced compartments. Compared with the aged group, the long-lived group had more naive CD4+ T cells, fewer expanded clones and increased TCR diversity, suggesting age selection. Observed TCR beta diversity correlated strongly with the percentage of naive T cells measured by flow cytometry. Estimates of total diversity based on one million sequenced T cells were regarded as lower bounds and as underestimates.

CDR1 SGHTA and CDR2 FQGNSA were looked up in the germline V gene. From its cysteine to its phenylalanine, the CDR3 spans 15 amino acids. Only CDR3 DNA remains: 45 bases, in frame from the first base. These same records also appear under a second study, on T cells of mothers and their children. The second study, in turn, reports: Nine systemically healthy Caucasian individuals, comprising three mothers and their six children, were included as donors. cDNA synthesis used all of the extracted RNA, with roughly 1.5 ug of RNA in each 15 ul reaction. In the second PCR, sample barcodes and 2-4 random nucleotides were introduced via the M1S primer. Each mother yielded over 10 million TCR beta CDR3 reads and each child about 3 million reads. In both related and unrelated pairs, thymic selection shapes the output of TCR recombination in a similar way, with inherited differences having only a minor effect. Related mother-child pairs always showed normalized repertoire overlap that was slightly higher than in unrelated mother-child pairs, though the difference was never significant. No persistent microchimeric T cell clones were detected, at a sensitivity of roughly 100 clones per million clonotypes. To look for features that set related mother-child pairs apart from unrelated individuals, the researchers ran deep NGS to compare the TCR beta repertoires of mothers and children. Mothers averaged approximately 41 +/- 4 years of age and children averaged approximately 11 +/- 4 years. After adapters were ligated using NEBNext reagents, the libraries underwent 100+100 nt paired-end sequencing on an Illumina HiSeq 2000. To avoid cross-contamination, the mother libraries and the child libraries were prepared a month apart and sequenced in separate runs. For each donor, between about 450,000 and 2,300,000 distinct TCR beta clonotypes were identified. Naive TCR beta clonotypes were estimated from low-frequency clonotypes matched to each donor's FACS-determined naive share, without sorting.

This receptor was obtained from a boy between 2 and 10 years old in good health. Rearrangement joined TRBV7-2 to TRBJ2-5; a tentative D match to TRBD1 spans 6 bases. The tail of the sequence fits TRBJ2-7 better, so the J call may be wrong. Sequenced sample: blood. The DNA sequence is as follows: TGTGCCAGCAGCTTTACTCAGGACAGAGGCTACGAGCAGTACTTC. Translated, this is CASSFTQDRGYEQYF.